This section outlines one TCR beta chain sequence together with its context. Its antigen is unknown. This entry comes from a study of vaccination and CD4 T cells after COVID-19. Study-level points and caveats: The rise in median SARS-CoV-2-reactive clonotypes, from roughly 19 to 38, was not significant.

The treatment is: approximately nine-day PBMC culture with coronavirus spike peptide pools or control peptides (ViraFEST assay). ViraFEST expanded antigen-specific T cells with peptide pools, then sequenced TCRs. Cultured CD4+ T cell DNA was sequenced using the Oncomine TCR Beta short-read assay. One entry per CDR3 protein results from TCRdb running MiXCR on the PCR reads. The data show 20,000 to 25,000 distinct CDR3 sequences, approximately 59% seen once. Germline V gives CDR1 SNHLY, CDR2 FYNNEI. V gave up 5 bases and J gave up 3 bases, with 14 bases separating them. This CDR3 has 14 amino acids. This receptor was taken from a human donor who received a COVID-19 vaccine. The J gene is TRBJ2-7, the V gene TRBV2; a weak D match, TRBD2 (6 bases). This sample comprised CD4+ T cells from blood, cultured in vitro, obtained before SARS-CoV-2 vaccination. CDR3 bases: TGTGCCAGCAGTCCTAGGACGGGGGACTACGAGCAGTACTTC. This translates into CASSPRTGDYEQYF.